A single T cell receptor beta chain is shown here with its context. Its antigen is still unknown. Per-base quality was not reported, and no clone a single base away is much larger than it. This specimen comes from a study of T cell responses to AZD1222 COVID-19 vaccine (dated by TCRdb to about 2021). Broadly, across the study: AZD1222 recipients whose second dose came at about 4 weeks and those whose second dose came at about 12 weeks were combined into one group, since spike-specific TCR depth and breadth did not differ between the two schedules. Enrollment into the trials was organized by age into subgroups of 18-55, 56-69 and 70-plus years, and those subgroups contained roughly 150, 30 and 60 TCR-sequenced participants, respectively. A total of approximately 240 trial participants underwent TCR sequencing, of whom about 210 had received two doses of AZD1222 and around 25 had received two doses of the MenACWY control vaccine. Broader findings and caveats from the paper: Because no day 14 peak-response samples were available, repertoires were characterized only after the peak T cell response. The whole spike protein was spanned by vaccine-associated CD4 TCRs, and dominant responses were seen in regions 160-218 and 743-854. The 56-69-year group was small, and its depth increase did not reach significance, likely because of low power. A significant rise in spike-specific TCR breadth and depth was observed after two AZD1222 doses relative to day 0 and relative to MenACWY recipients. Conclusions about previously exposed vaccinees were limited because only 5 or 6 AZD1222 recipients were SARS-CoV-2 seropositive at baseline. Participants were mostly white British and included more females than males, and it was suggested by the authors that clonal diversity may have been underestimated. Reportedly, almost half of the unique spike-specific TCRs recognized epitopes lying outside the regions that are mutated in the B.1.351 and B.1.1.7 variants.

Sample time point, as interpreted from the label and publication: baseline before first vaccination. Vaccinee samples were obtained from the UK trials COV001 and COV002, which included a single-blind randomized controlled phase 2/3 trial of AZD1222 (ChAdOx1 nCoV-19) in healthy adults. Trial participant PBMC samples were collected at day 0 and day 28 after the second dose for TCRbeta chain sequencing. The CDR3 regions of human TCRbeta chains were analyzed by immunosequencing. Regarding the original processing steps: TCRs in the repertoires were compared against a reference library of SARS-CoV-2-specific TCRs that had been generated with the MIRA antigen-specificity platform. Breadth was defined as the fraction of unique TCRs that were SARS-CoV-2-associated, and depth was defined as the fraction of total T cells that were SARS-CoV-2-associated. Using the MIRA data, each spike-specific TCR was assigned both to the spike region to which the TCR was reactive and to a CD4 or CD8 class. Log10-transformed breadth and depth values were compared by one-way ANOVA with Sidak's multiple comparisons tests. Imported from immuneACCESS, the table was reduced by TCRdb to in-frame sequences with V and J called. These copies leave out some clones; in studies compared against another copy, an unresolved V gene accounts for under half, and the cause of the remainder is not known. V, J and clone size were drawn from that table, and D and trimming were deduced from the DNA. In this sample the table shows 100,000 to 150,000 clones, roughly 89% of which occur a single time. The leading ten clones occupy less than 30% of the sample.

The clonotype comes from an adult in good health. Here the sequenced sample was peripheral blood, taken on day 0 of AZD1222 vaccination.

CDR3 protein: CASSFGYNSPLHF. The nucleotide sequence reads as follows: TGTGCCAGCAGCTTTGGTTATAATTCACCCCTCCACTTT. The chain joins TRBV7-9 to TRBJ1-6; no D segment can be confidently identified. CDR3 length: 13 amino acids, cysteine to phenylalanine. Kept here is only the CDR3 DNA, which spans 39 bases and is read in frame from base 1. The V and J ends are trimmed by 3 bases and 4 bases, leaving 4 bases between them. The germline V gene (reference sequence) supplies CDR1 SEHNR and CDR2 FQNEAQ. The CDR3 plus the reference TRBV7-9 and TRBJ1-6 genes for the other parts give the full variable domain: DTGVSQNPRHKITKRGQNVTFRCDPISEHNRLYWYRQTLGQGPEFLTYFQNEAQLEKSRLLSDRFSAERPKGSFSTLEIQRTEQGDSAMYLCASSFGYNSPLHFGNGTRLTVT.